This record looks at one T cell receptor (beta chain) sequence and its context. Its target antigen remains unknown. Base qualities are not recorded, but no much larger clone differs from it by a single base. CDR1 and CDR2, looked up from the germline V gene, are SNHLY and FYNNEI. Relative to germline, V is 5 bases shorter and J is 6 bases shorter, with 10 bases between their ends. Spanning cysteine to phenylalanine, the CDR3 consists of 13 amino acids. The kept DNA is CDR3 alone, 39 bases in frame from the first base. This specimen comes from a study of shared clonotypes between healthy human individuals (dated by TCRdb to about 2020). Regarding the research as a whole: Two women and three men aged 18 to 49 years were included in the cohort. Per donor, three plates each were used for CD4 naive and CD4 memory, two for CD8 naive, and one for CD8 memory. Blood TCR repertoires of four to six healthy adults were deeply sequenced to estimate repertoire size and the extent of clonotype sharing between individuals. Different laboratories and diverse techniques were used to prepare libraries and sequence TCR repertoires, to increase sequencing depth and limit assay-specific biases. Each donor's leukapheresis produced roughly between roughly 0.9 and 9 billion PBMCs.

Using the deep immunoSEQ assay, TCR CDR3 regions were amplified from genomic DNA by multiplex PCR. For each cell subset, the extracted genomic DNA was distributed evenly across all wells of several immunoSEQ 96-well plates, and each plate served as one replicate. For sorted subsets, each replicate PCR was loaded with approximately 200 ng genomic DNA, equivalent to some 31,000 T cell genomes. Purified libraries were quantified with a Qubit 3.0 fluorometer, sized on a Bioanalyzer 2100, and re-quantified with the KAPA Library Quantification kit. Every immunoSEQ 96-well plate was sequenced on a dedicated single-read 150-cycle Illumina NextSeq 550 flow cell. The authors processed their data as follows. Because the immunoSEQ output included only junctional sequences and no quality scores, the filtering could not be the same as the filtering used for full-length reads. Sequences were annotated with PyIR, a Python wrapper for IgBLAST v1.9, using IMGT germline references to assign V/J genes and CDR3. Reads were removed for weak V/J assignments (E-value above 1e-6), missing CDR3, stop codons, out-of-frame junctions, or ambiguous translated residues. V3J clonotypes were defined as sequences sharing an identical inferred V gene, J gene, and CDR3 amino acid sequence. The percentage overlap between two repertoires was calculated by dividing the number of shared unique clonotypes by the size of the smaller repertoire. Richness of each repertoire was evaluated using RTK rarefaction, the Chao1 estimator, and Recon v2.1 estimates of unobserved clonotypes. Generation probabilities were computed with OLGA for all TCRbeta clonotypes obtained by the gDNA method from a few donors. As stored in TCRdb, this immuneACCESS dataset retains in-frame rearrangements with V and J assigned. A fraction of the clones does not appear; measured against another copy, unresolved V genes explain less than half of the discrepancy, and the remainder lacks a known reason. The V and J calls and clone size are taken from that table; D and trimming were inferred from the DNA. The sample table records approximately 700,000 clones; 55% to 85% of these occur just once. 1.5% to 2% of the sample is taken by the ten largest.

Study-wide findings and limitations: Because the study included only a small number of donors, the genetic and exposure-history diversity represented was limited. Pairwise subsampling led to the expectation that sequencing depth would affect the degree of clonotype sharing among donors. Naive subsets generally had larger estimated clonotype richness than memory subsets. Incomplete sequencing was indicated by rarefaction of sorted-subset datasets, despite the large sequencing depth. Approximately 5% of naive CD4, around 3.5% of naive CD8, about 2.4% of memory CD4, and 0.35% to 0.4% of memory CD8 clonotypes were shared across several donors. Only blood was sampled, and tissue TCR repertoires likely differ from those in blood. Clonotypes shared by all four sorted-subset donors showed higher generation probabilities than non-shared clonotypes.

The donors were healthy, HIV-negative adults who had no recently reported acute infections or vaccinations. Only Caucasian adults living in Nashville, Tennessee, USA were represented among the donors. CD4+ T cells were enriched through magnetic negative selection, after which naive cells were positively selected on CD45RA and the remaining negative fraction served as the memory subset. Blood was obtained by leukapheresis, after which PBMCs were separated by Ficoll-Histopaque density gradient centrifugation and cryopreserved in liquid nitrogen vapor phase. Purity and quantity of every magnetically sorted T cell population were checked by analytical flow cytometry. From each sorted fraction, genomic DNA was isolated and quantified by UV absorbance on a Nanodrop 2000c.

The source is a woman between 25 and 40 years old in good health. In this chain, TRBV2 is recombined with TRBJ2-2, with a weak D call of TRBD1 (6 bases match). The sequenced material came from memory CD4+ T cells sorted from blood. What the cell subset or site label conveys for this sample: CD45RA-negative fraction. The DNA sequence is as follows: TGTGCCAGCAGTCTACAGGGCGCCGGGGAGCTGTTTTTT. Translated, this is CASSLQGAGELFF. Reference TRBV2 and TRBJ2-2 genes cover what lies past the CDR3, so the full variable domain is EPEVTQTPSHQVTQMGQEVILRCVPISNHLYFYWYRQILGQKVEFLVSFYNNEISEKSEIFDDQFSVERPDGSNFTLKIRSTKLEDSAMYFCASSLQGAGELFFGEGSRLTVL.